A single sample gave rise to the 20 T cell receptor beta chains below, sequenced in a study of blood T cell repertoires in COVID-19. Sequencing used immunoSEQ multiplex PCR; TCRdb keeps in-frame clones, though not all of them. The table shows under 350,000 clones, with 85% occurring only once. Sequencing was carried out using peripheral blood. These receptors were obtained from a human donor in a cohort sampled during active COVID-19.

The chain has TRBV9 and TRBJ1-1, with 7 bases identical to TRBD1. The J segment lost 4 bases and the V segment lost 4 bases, leaving 10 bases of the junction unmatched. The germline CDR1 and CDR2 sequences are SGDLS and YYNGEE. The CDR3 has 15 amino acids. The CDR3, as DNA: TGTGCCAGCAGCCCGCGGACAGGATTCGGCACTGAAGCTTTCTTT. It translates to CASSPRTGFGTEAFF.

The rearrangement links TRBV18 to TRBJ2-2, with D maybe TRBD1 (6 bases). CDR1 and CDR2 (germline): KGHSH, LQKENI. Trimming shortened V by 5 bases and J by 1 base, and 11 bases separated the two germline ends. The CDR3 has 15 amino acids. CDR3 nucleotides: TGTGCCAGCTCAACCTTCAGGGGGAACACCGGGGAGCTGTTTTTT. Protein sequence: CASSTFRGNTGELFF. The variable domain in full, completed from reference TRBV18 and TRBJ2-2, reads NAGVMQNPRHLVRRRGQEARLRCSPMKGHSHVYWYRQLPEEGLKFMVYLQKENIIDESGMPKERFSAEFPKEGPSILRIQQVVRGDSAAYFCASSTFRGNTGELFFGEGSRLTVL.

This chain connects TRBV10-3 to TRBJ2-1; the match to TRBD2 covers 7 bases. The CDR3 has 15 amino acids. Per germline, CDR1 ENHRY and CDR2 SYGVKD. Trimming at V came to 6 bases and at J to 5 bases, leaving 10 bases not matched to a gene. The CDR3 DNA reads as TGTGCCATCAGCGATAGCGGGCGAACAAACAATGAGCAGTTCTTC. Its translation is CAISDSGRTNNEQFF.

Regarding this clone: This may come from a read error, since a much larger clone is one base off. The same CDR3 is also encoded by other DNA sequences in this sample. The V gene is TRBV7-9, the J gene TRBJ2-7; TRBD2 agrees at 7 bases. In germline, CDR1 is SEHNR, CDR2 FQNEAQ (reference sequence). This CDR3 contains 15 residues. CDR3 nucleotide sequence: TGCGCCAGCAGCTGGGGGGGAGGGAGTCCGTACGAGCAGTACTTC. Residues: CASSWGGGSPYEQYF.

The CDR3 sequence: CASSQRNSYEQYF. In DNA, the CDR3 is TGTGCCAGCTCCCAGCGGAACTCCTACGAGCAGTACTTC. The V gene is TRBV27, the J gene TRBJ2-7; the D gene is possibly TRBD2 (5 bases). Trimming pared 8 bases from V and 0 bases from J, leaving 11 bases between. The CDR3 totals 13 residues. The germline V gene encodes CDR1 MNHEY and CDR2 SMNVEV (reference sequence).

DNA for the CDR3: TGTGCCAGCAGTTTCGGCGGGGGGAACAGCAATCAGCCCCAGCATTTT. Translated, it gives CASSFGGGNSNQPQHF. The rearrangement joins TRBV28 to TRBJ1-5, with TRBD1 as a possible D gene (5 bases). Trimming left V 3 bases short and J 1 base short, with 13 bases between. Germline lookup yields CDR1 MDHEN and CDR2 SYDVKM. This CDR3 comprises 16 residues. Looking up the rest from reference TRBV28 and TRBJ1-5 gives the full variable domain: DVKVTQSSRYLVKRTGEKVFLECVQDMDHENMFWYRQDPGLGLRLIYFSYDVKMKEKGDIPEGYSVSREKKERFSLILESASTNQTSMYLCASSFGGGNSNQPQHFGDGTRLSIL.

J is TRBJ1-3 and V is TRBV4-1; weak D call: TRBD1 (6 bases). The V and J ends lost 0 bases and 1 base respectively, with 10 bases between them. The V gene's germline CDR1 is MGHRA and CDR2 YSYEKL. This CDR3 is 16 amino acids long. CDR3 residues: CASSQETGPSGNTIYF. Here the CDR3 DNA reads TGCGCCAGCAGCCAAGAAACAGGGCCTTCTGGAAACACCATATATTTT.

This clone was detected only once. The J gene is TRBJ2-1, the V gene TRBV6-2 or TRBV6-3; 9 nucleotides align to TRBD2. From germline, CDR1 is MNHEY and CDR2 SVGEGT. The V and J ends lost 5 bases and 5 bases, in that order; junction bases with no gene match: 1. The CDR3 is 13 residues long. The chain's CDR3 is CASSLAGHNEQFF. For the CDR3, the DNA is TGTGCCAGCAGTCTAGCGGGACACAATGAGCAGTTCTTC.

The chain employs TRBV2 and TRBJ2-3, with 7 bases fitting TRBD1. V dropped 7 bases and J dropped 2; count of bases not matched to a gene: 9. From germline, CDR1 is SNHLY and CDR2 FYNNEI. This CDR3 contains 15 residues. The CDR3, as DNA: TGTGCCAGCAAGTCAGACAGGGCCAACACAGATACGCAGTATTTT. It translates to CASKSDRANTDTQYF.

The chain uses TRBV15 and TRBJ2-5; no clear D gene. This CDR3 region has 15 residues. In germline, CDR1 is LNHNV, CDR2 YYDKDF (reference sequence). V dropped 0 bases and J dropped 1 base, with 9 bases sitting between them. The CDR3 loop is CATSREGRPQETQYF. CDR3 sequence (DNA): TGTGCCACCAGCAGAGAGGGCCGGCCCCAAGAGACCCAGTACTTC.

CDR3 DNA: TGCAGCGTTGCTTGGCGGGAGTTAAATGAGCAGTTCTTC. Its translation is CSVAWRELNEQFF. The chain uses TRBV29-1 and TRBJ2-1; TRBD2 matches at 7 bases. The V gene end was trimmed by 4 bases and the J gene end by 7 bases; junction bases not matched to a gene: 7. Germline loops: CDR1 SQVTM, CDR2 ANQGSEA. The CDR3 has 13 amino acids.

This clone was seen a single time. The V gene is TRBV7-9, the J gene TRBJ2-5; a possible D gene is TRBD2 (5 bases). The CDR3 sequence is 15 residues long. Between the trimmed V and J ends, which lost 2 bases and 4 bases, there was a span of 14 bases. Germline V lookup: CDR1 SEHNR, CDR2 FQNEAQ (reference sequence). CDR3 in DNA: TGTGCCAGCAGCTTAAGGAACGGGATCAGAGAGACCCAGTACTTC. Encoded protein: CASSLRNGIRETQYF. Full variable domain (missing parts from reference TRBV7-9 and TRBJ2-5): DTGVSQNPRHKITKRGQNVTFRCDPISEHNRLYWYRQTLGQGPEFLTYFQNEAQLEKSRLLSDRFSAERPKGSFSTLEIQRTEQGDSAMYLCASSLRNGIRETQYFGPGTRLLVL.

The chain joins TRBV5-1 to TRBJ2-1; D remains unclear. Trimming left V 4 bases short and J 6 bases short, with 8 bases between. This CDR3 spans 12 amino acids. The germline V gene has CDR1 SGHRS and CDR2 YFSETQ. CDR3 protein: CASSRSLNEQFF. The CDR3, as DNA: TGCGCCAGCAGCCGCAGTCTCAATGAGCAGTTCTTC.

The chain employs TRBV5-4 and TRBJ2-7; D not certain. The CDR3 covers 13 residues. The V gene lost 3 bases and the J gene lost 3 bases, with 10 bases spanning the gap. CDR1 and CDR2 from the germline V gene are SGHNT and YYREEE (reference sequence). CDR3 in amino acids: CASSSDTLYEQYF. The CDR3, as DNA: TGTGCCAGCAGCTCTGACACCCTCTACGAGCAGTACTTC.

This chain uses TRBV5-1 with TRBJ1-1, with TRBD1 as a possible D gene (6 bases). Trimming took off 5 bases at V and 3 bases at J, with 14 bases between the two ends. This CDR3 is 14 amino acids long. CDR1 is SGHRS, CDR2 YFSETQ, per germline. This chain's CDR3 is CASSRGQGYTEAFF. As DNA, the CDR3 is TGCGCCAGCAGTCGAGGTCAGGGGTACACTGAAGCTTTCTTT. The full variable domain, completed using reference TRBV5-1 and TRBJ1-1, is KAGVTQTPRYLIKTRGQQVTLSCSPISGHRSVSWYQQTPGQGLQFLFEYFSETQRNKGNFPGRFSGRQFSNSRSEMNVSTLELGDSALYLCASSRGQGYTEAFFGQGTRLTVV.

The J gene is TRBJ2-7, the V gene TRBV4-3; 10 bases are shared with TRBD2. CDR3 length equals 16 residues. Germline V gene data show CDR1 as LGHNA and CDR2 as YSLEER. J lost 2 bases, V lost 0 bases, and 4 bases had no gene match. The CDR3 DNA sequence: TGCGCCAGCAGCCAAGATCACCTAGCGGGAGCCTACGAGCAGTACTTC. As protein: CASSQDHLAGAYEQYF.

The V call is TRBV15, the J call TRBJ2-3; TRBD2 aligns across 14 bases. This CDR3 contains 16 residues. Looked up from germline, CDR1 is LNHNV and CDR2 is YYDKDF (reference sequence). The V gene end was trimmed by 3 bases and the J gene end by 1 base; junction bases not matched to a gene: 0. CDR3 residues: CATSRGLAGGTDTQYF. DNA for the CDR3: TGTGCCACCAGCAGGGGACTAGCGGGGGGCACAGATACGCAGTATTTT.

V usage is TRBV10-3 and J usage is TRBJ2-1; 7 bases are shared with TRBD2. J gave up 7 bases and V 4 bases, and 7 bases lay outside the gene matches. The CDR3 totals 14 residues. Germline V gene sequence: CDR1 ENHRY, CDR2 SYGVKD. The CDR3 region has the DNA TGTGCCATCAGTGGACTAGCTCGAGGGAATGAGCAGTTCTTC. It is translated as CAISGLARGNEQFF.

The chain carries TRBV29-1 and TRBJ1-1; D gene uncertain. The germline V gene has CDR1 SQVTM and CDR2 ANQGSEA. This CDR3 region has 8 residues. V was cut by 3 bases and J by 11 bases, with 4 bases left in between. CDR3 DNA sequence: TGCAGCGTTGACGAGGCTTTCTTT. As protein: CSVDEAFF.

This clone showed up just once. The genes are TRBV2 and TRBJ2-2; D may be TRBD2 (5 bases). Trimming removed 6 bases at V and 1 base at J, with 9 bases between. Looked up from germline, CDR1 is SNHLY and CDR2 is FYNNEI. This CDR3 is built from 14 residues. The CDR3 protein is CASRGLLNTGELFF. In DNA form, the CDR3 reads TGTGCCAGCAGAGGACTTCTGAACACCGGGGAGCTGTTTTTT.